Listed here are 9 T cell receptor beta chains from one sample, sequenced in a study of liver allograft versus peripheral blood T cells (dated by TCRdb to the early 2020s). Study-level background: In liver transplant recipients, the study looked at T cell receptor repertoires in the peripheral blood and set them against the repertoires found within the transplanted livers.

The sequencer was an Illumina MiSeq. In-frame beta chains were kept once TCRdb had trimmed the public reads at Q25 with fastp and called clones with MiXCR. Entries that share a CDR3 protein sequence are merged under the most common genes and DNA. Recorded for this sample are some 15,000 distinct CDR3 sequences; under 30% of them occurred a single time. The top ten clones comprise approximately 2.2% of the sample. These receptors all come from a human patient who had a liver transplant. In transplant recipients, some T cells may be of donor rather than host origin.

This clonotype qualifies as medium-sized. V is TRBV28 and J is TRBJ2-1, with a weak D call TRBD1 (5 bases). Trimming left V 2 bases short and J 10 bases short, with 9 bases between. The germline V gene has CDR1 MDHEN and CDR2 SYDVKM. The CDR3 covers 12 residues. The CDR3 region has the DNA TGTGCCAGCAGTTTAAAAGACAGAGAGCAGTTCTTC. It codes for CASSLKDREQFF.

Many counts were recorded for this clonotype. The chain employs TRBV6-1 and TRBJ2-3; 12 nucleotides agree with TRBD2. V lost 5 bases and J lost 9; bases outside the gene matches: 9. The CDR3 runs to 15 residues. The V gene's germline CDR1 is MNHNS and CDR2 SASEGT. The CDR3 reads CASSPILAGGGTQYF. The CDR3 DNA sequence: TGTGCCAGCAGTCCGATCCTAGCGGGAGGGGGGACGCAGTATTTT.

This clonotype occurred many times. The chain is built from TRBV30 and TRBJ1-5, with a possible D match to TRBD1 (5 bases). V was shortened by 0 bases and J by 5 bases, with 11 bases between the two germline ends. Per germline, CDR1 GTSNPN and CDR2 SVGIG (reference sequence). The CDR3 is 14 residues long. This CDR3 is CAWSVGQGDQPQHF. DNA for the CDR3: TGTGCCTGGAGTGTGGGCCAGGGCGATCAGCCCCAGCATTTT.

By share, this clonotype counts as medium-sized (0.01 to 0.1%). The V call is TRBV18, the J call TRBJ1-2; 10 bases agree with TRBD1. This CDR3 contains 14 residues. V lost 5 bases, J lost 6 bases, and 6 bases stayed unmatched. The V gene's germline CDR1 is KGHSH and CDR2 LQKENI. In nucleotides, the CDR3 is TGTGCCAGCTCATTATCCGGGACAGGGGATGGCTACACCTTC. It specifies CASSLSGTGDGYTF.

This clonotype has a handful of counts. The V and J genes are TRBV24-1 and TRBJ1-5; unclear D gene. In germline, CDR1 is KGHDR, CDR2 SFDVKD. The CDR3 is 15 amino acids. Trimming left V 5 bases short and J 2 bases short, with 12 bases between. This CDR3 is CATSGVGGRNQPQHF. The CDR3 nucleotides read TGTGCCACCAGTGGGGTGGGAGGACGCAATCAGCCCCAGCATTTT.

This clonotype is deemed medium-sized. The chain is built from TRBV24-1 and TRBJ2-3; TRBD1 matches at 9 bases. Losses at the gene ends were 3 bases for V and 3 bases for J; bases not matched to a gene: 6. CDR1 and CDR2 from the germline V gene are KGHDR and SFDVKD. The CDR3 covers 16 residues. The CDR3 DNA reads TGTGCCACCAGTGATGCCCGGACAGGGGTTACAGATACGCAGTATTTT. Amino acid sequence: CATSDARTGVTDTQYF.

CDR3 amino acids: CASSDRETGETQYF. The CDR3 DNA is TGTGCCAGCAGTGACAGGGAAACAGGGGAGACCCAGTACTTC. The chain uses TRBV25-1 and TRBJ2-5; D is possibly TRBD1 (6 bases). V gave up 3 bases and J gave up 5 bases, with 13 bases separating them. CDR3 length equals 14 residues. The germline V gene has CDR1 MGHDK and CDR2 SYGVNS.

As concerns this clonotype: Just one base apart from a much larger clone, this may be a read error. The rearrangement links TRBV19 to TRBJ2-2; tentative D call: TRBD1 (6 bases). This CDR3 is 15 amino acids long. Germline V gene data show CDR1 as LNHDA and CDR2 as SQIVND (reference sequence). The CDR3 nucleotides are TGTACCAGTAGTATAGCAGCAGGGGTCACCGGGGAGCTGTTTTTT. It is translated as CTSSIAAGVTGELFF.

This chain joins TRBV18 and TRBJ1-1; D not resolved. Germline-derived CDR1 and CDR2 are KGHSH and LQKENI. The CDR3 has 13 amino acids. Trimming removed 2 bases from V and 6 bases from J, with 10 bases in between. CDR3: CASSPDAIAEAFF. The CDR3 region has the DNA TGTGCCAGCTCACCAGACGCCATTGCTGAAGCTTTCTTT.